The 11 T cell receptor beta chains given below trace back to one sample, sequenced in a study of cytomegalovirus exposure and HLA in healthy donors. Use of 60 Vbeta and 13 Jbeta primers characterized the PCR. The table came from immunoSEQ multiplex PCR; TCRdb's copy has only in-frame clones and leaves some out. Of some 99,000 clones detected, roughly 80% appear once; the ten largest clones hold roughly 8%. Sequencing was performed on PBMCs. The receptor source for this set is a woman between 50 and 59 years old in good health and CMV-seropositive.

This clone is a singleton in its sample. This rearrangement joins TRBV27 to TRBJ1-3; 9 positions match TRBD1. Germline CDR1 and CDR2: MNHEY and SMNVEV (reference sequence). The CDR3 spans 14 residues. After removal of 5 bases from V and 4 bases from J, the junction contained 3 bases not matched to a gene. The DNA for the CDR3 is TGTGCCAGCAGTCCCGGGACAGGGGGAAACACCATATATTTT. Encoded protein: CASSPGTGGNTIYF.

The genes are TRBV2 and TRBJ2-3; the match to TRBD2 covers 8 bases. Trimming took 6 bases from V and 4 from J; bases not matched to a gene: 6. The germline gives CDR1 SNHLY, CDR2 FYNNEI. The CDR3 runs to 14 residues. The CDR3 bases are TGTGCCAGCAGAAACTCGGGGGGGTCAGATACGCAGTATTTT. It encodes CASRNSGGSDTQYF.

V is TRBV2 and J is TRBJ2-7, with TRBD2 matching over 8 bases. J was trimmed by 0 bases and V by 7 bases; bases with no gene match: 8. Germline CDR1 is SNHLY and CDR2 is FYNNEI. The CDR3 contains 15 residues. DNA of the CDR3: TGTGCCAGCACCTCACTAGCGGTGAGCTCCTACGAGCAGTACTTC. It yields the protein CASTSLAVSSYEQYF.

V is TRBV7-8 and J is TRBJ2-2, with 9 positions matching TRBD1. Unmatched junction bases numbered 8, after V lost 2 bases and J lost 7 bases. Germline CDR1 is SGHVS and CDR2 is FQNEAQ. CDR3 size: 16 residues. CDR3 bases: TGTGCCAGCAGCTTACGATTTTGGGGACAGGGCGGGGAGCTGTTTTTT. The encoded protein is CASSLRFWGQGGELFF.

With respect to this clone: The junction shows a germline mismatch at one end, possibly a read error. CDR3 amino acids: CASSSGLAGDEQFF. In DNA form, the CDR3 reads TGTGCTAGCAGTTCGGGACTAGCGGGGGATGAGCAGTTCTTC. This chain joins TRBV7-7 and TRBJ2-1; 14 nucleotides match TRBD2. Germline V gene sequence: CDR1 SSHAT, CDR2 FNYEAQ (reference sequence). This CDR3 is 14 amino acids long.

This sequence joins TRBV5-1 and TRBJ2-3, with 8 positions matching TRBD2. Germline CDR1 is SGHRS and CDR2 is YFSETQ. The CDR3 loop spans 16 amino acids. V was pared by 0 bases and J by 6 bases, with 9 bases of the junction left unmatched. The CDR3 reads CASSLGTGGREDTQYF. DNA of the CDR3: TGCGCCAGCAGCTTGGGGACGGGGGGGAGGGAGGATACGCAGTATTTT.

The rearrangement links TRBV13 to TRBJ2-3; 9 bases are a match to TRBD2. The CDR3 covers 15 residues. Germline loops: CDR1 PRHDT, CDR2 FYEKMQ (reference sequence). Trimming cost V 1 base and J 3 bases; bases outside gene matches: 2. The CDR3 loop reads CASSLVSGGTDTQYF. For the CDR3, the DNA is TGTGCCAGCAGCTTAGTTAGCGGGGGTACAGATACGCAGTATTTT.

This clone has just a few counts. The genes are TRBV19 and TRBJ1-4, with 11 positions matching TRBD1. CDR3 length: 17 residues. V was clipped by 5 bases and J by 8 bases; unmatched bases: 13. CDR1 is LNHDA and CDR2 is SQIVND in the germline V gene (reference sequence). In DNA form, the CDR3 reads TGTGCCAGTAGTCAGCGGACAGGGGGCCGAAGGAACGAAAAACTGTTTTTT. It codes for CASSQRTGGRRNEKLFF.

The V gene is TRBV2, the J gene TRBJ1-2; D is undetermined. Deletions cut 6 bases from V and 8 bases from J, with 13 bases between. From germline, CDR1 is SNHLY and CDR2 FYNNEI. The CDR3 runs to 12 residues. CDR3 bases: TGTGCCAGCAGGAGGGATTCTGACGGCTACACCTTC. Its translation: CASRRDSDGYTF. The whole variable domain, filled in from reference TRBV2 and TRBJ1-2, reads EPEVTQTPSHQVTQMGQEVILRCVPISNHLYFYWYRQILGQKVEFLVSFYNNEISEKSEIFDDQFSVERPDGSNFTLKIRSTKLEDSAMYFCASRRDSDGYTFGSGTRLTVV.

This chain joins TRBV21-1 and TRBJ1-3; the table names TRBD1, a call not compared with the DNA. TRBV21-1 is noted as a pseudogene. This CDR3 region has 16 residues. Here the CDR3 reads CASSKRVGALGNTIYF. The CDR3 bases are TGTGCCAGCAGCAAAAGAGTAGGGGCGCTAGGAAACACCATATATTTT.

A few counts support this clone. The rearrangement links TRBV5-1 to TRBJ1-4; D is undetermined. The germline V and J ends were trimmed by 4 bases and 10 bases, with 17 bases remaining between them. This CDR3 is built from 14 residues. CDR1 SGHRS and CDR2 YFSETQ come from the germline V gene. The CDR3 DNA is TGCGCCAGCAGCCCGGACGGGATGGACGGAAAACTGTTTTTT. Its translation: CASSPDGMDGKLFF. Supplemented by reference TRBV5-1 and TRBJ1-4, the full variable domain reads KAGVTQTPRYLIKTRGQQVTLSCSPISGHRSVSWYQQTPGQGLQFLFEYFSETQRNKGNFPGRFSGRQFSNSRSEMNVSTLELGDSALYLCASSPDGMDGKLFFGSGTQLSVL.